Shown below are 25 T cell receptor beta chains from a single sample sequenced in a study of blood T cell repertoires in COVID-19. The data were produced by immunoSEQ multiplex PCR, yet TCRdb's version contains in-frame clones alone and is incomplete. The table lists tens of thousands of clones, around 90% of them singletons. Input material: peripheral blood. The source is a male donor with acute or convalescent COVID-19.

The chain couples TRBV28 to TRBJ1-6; the match to TRBD1 covers 8 bases. The V gene's germline CDR1 is MDHEN and CDR2 SYDVKM. The CDR3 sequence is 17 residues long. V dropped 6 bases and J dropped 6; count of bases not matched to a gene: 13. CDR3: CASSQKTGALSNSPLHF. As DNA, the CDR3 is TGTGCCAGCAGCCAGAAGACAGGGGCGCTCAGTAATTCACCCCTCCACTTT.

The J gene is TRBJ2-1, the V gene TRBV7-2; D ambiguous. The CDR3 runs 12 residues. Trimming pared 5 bases from V and 6 bases from J, leaving 8 bases between. Germline-derived CDR1 and CDR2 are SGHTA and FQGNSA. The CDR3 loop reads CASSADSNEQFF. The CDR3 DNA reads TGTGCCAGCAGCGCCGACTCCAATGAGCAGTTCTTC.

The chain recombines TRBV6-5 with TRBJ2-2; 10 bases line up with TRBD1. Per germline, CDR1 MNHEY and CDR2 SVGAGI. Losses at the gene ends were 6 bases for V and 4 bases for J; bases not matched to a gene: 5. The CDR3 runs 15 residues. The CDR3 reads CASSSGTGATGELFF. The CDR3 DNA sequence: TGTGCCAGCAGCTCTGGGACAGGGGCCACCGGGGAGCTGTTTTTT.

The rearrangement uses TRBV7-9 and TRBJ1-1; D might be TRBD1 (6 bases). This CDR3 contains 14 residues. Germline V CDR1 and CDR2: SEHNR, FQNEAQ (reference sequence). Trimming cost V 5 bases and J 8 bases, with 18 bases left between them. The CDR3 reads CASSAQGPVREAFF. CDR3 DNA: TGTGCCAGCAGCGCCCAGGGGCCGGTGAGAGAAGCTTTCTTT.

The chain couples TRBV4-1 to TRBJ2-3; D is possibly TRBD2 (6 bases). CDR1 and CDR2 (germline): MGHRA, YSYEKL. Trimming pared 0 bases from V and 1 base from J, leaving 11 bases between. The CDR3 spans 16 residues. CDR3 region: CASSQEKWGGTDTQYF. CDR3 DNA sequence: TGCGCCAGCAGCCAAGAAAAATGGGGGGGCACAGATACGCAGTATTTT.

The rearrangement uses TRBV3-1 (or the pseudogene TRBV3-2) and TRBJ1-3; the match to TRBD1 covers 7 bases. This CDR3 contains 14 residues. V lost 4 bases and J lost 4; bases outside the gene matches: 4. Germline V gives CDR1 LGHDT, CDR2 YNNKEL (reference sequence). The chain's CDR3 is CASSLQGSGNTIYF. The CDR3, as DNA: TGTGCCAGCAGCCTACAGGGGTCAGGAAACACCATATATTTT.

This chain joins TRBV27 and TRBJ1-2; 9 nucleotides line up with TRBD1. The CDR3 is 14 amino acids. Germline loops: CDR1 MNHEY, CDR2 SMNVEV (reference sequence). V lost 5 bases, J lost 4 bases, and 5 bases stayed unmatched. CDR3 residues: CASSSDRGAYGYTF. Here the CDR3 DNA reads TGTGCCAGCAGTAGCGACAGGGGGGCCTATGGCTACACCTTC.

The chain is built from TRBV29-1 and TRBJ1-1; TRBD1 might be the D (6 bases). The CDR3 is 12 residues long. Germline assignment: CDR1 SQVTM and CDR2 ANQGSEA. V was trimmed by 2 bases and J by 12 bases, leaving 16 bases between them. CDR3 DNA sequence: TGCAGCGTTGAAAGGGGGGGCGACCGGACTTTCTTT. Protein: CSVERGGDRTFF.

The chain has TRBV18 and TRBJ1-2; D gene unclear. V was shortened by 3 bases and J by 7 bases, with 6 bases between the two germline ends. From germline, CDR1 is KGHSH and CDR2 LQKENI. The CDR3 is 11 residues long. The CDR3 region is CASSPASGYTF. CDR3 DNA: TGTGCCAGCTCACCCGCTAGTGGCTACACCTTC. Full variable domain (outside the CDR3, taken from reference TRBV18 and TRBJ1-2): NAGVMQNPRHLVRRRGQEARLRCSPMKGHSHVYWYRQLPEEGLKFMVYLQKENIIDESGMPKERFSAEFPKEGPSILRIQQVVRGDSAAYFCASSPASGYTFGSGTRLTVV.

This clone was seen only once. The chain links TRBV7-2 to TRBJ2-1; D call uncertain. V lost 6 bases and J 7 bases, leaving 7 bases between the germline ends. The length of the CDR3 is 11 residues. CDR1 is SGHTA, CDR2 FQGNSA, per germline. CDR3 region: CASRRGNEQFF. CDR3 coding DNA: TGTGCCAGCAGGCGCGGAAATGAGCAGTTCTTC.

The J gene is TRBJ2-3, the V gene TRBV5-4; D perhaps matches TRBD2 (5 bases). This CDR3 has 15 amino acids. The V end lost 2 bases, the J end lost 2 bases, and 12 bases lay between the germline ends. Germline V gives CDR1 SGHNT, CDR2 YYREEE (reference sequence). CDR3 sequence (DNA): TGTGCCAGCAGCTTTGCCCGGGAAATCACAGATACGCAGTATTTT. Translated, it gives CASSFAREITDTQYF. Using reference TRBV5-4 and TRBJ2-3 for the parts outside the CDR3, the full variable domain is ETGVTQSPTHLIKTRGQQVTLRCSSQSGHNTVSWYQQALGQGPQFIFQYYREEENGRGNFPPRFSGLQFPNYSSELNVNALELDDSALYLCASSFAREITDTQYFGPGTRLTVL.

The chain combines TRBV7-2 with TRBJ1-2; 7 bases match TRBD1. The CDR3 runs to 15 residues. Looked up from germline, CDR1 is SGHTA and CDR2 is FQGNSA. J gave up 4 bases and V 0 bases, and 5 bases lay outside the gene matches. This CDR3 reads CASSLAWDSSYGYTF. DNA of the CDR3: TGTGCCAGCAGCTTAGCTTGGGACAGCTCCTATGGCTACACCTTC. The entire variable domain, with the rest obtained from reference TRBV7-2 and TRBJ1-2, is as follows: GAGVSQSPSNKVTEKGKDVELRCDPISGHTALYWYRQSLGQGLEFLIYFQGNSAPDKSGLPSDRFSAERTGGSVSTLTIQRTQQEDSAVYLCASSLAWDSSYGYTFGSGTRLTVV.

The chain combines TRBV3-1 (or the pseudogene TRBV3-2) with TRBJ2-1; tentative D call: TRBD2 (5 bases). The germline V and J ends were trimmed by 0 bases and 5 bases, with 20 bases remaining between them. This CDR3 has 18 amino acids. Germline V gene data show CDR1 as LGHDT and CDR2 as YNNKEL (reference sequence). The CDR3 spells CASSQDTLAPFKNNEQFF. The CDR3 DNA reads TGTGCCAGCAGCCAAGATACGCTAGCCCCCTTTAAGAACAATGAGCAGTTCTTC.

V is TRBV5-5 and J is TRBJ1-4; 7 bases agree with TRBD1. V was clipped by 3 bases and J by 5 bases; unmatched bases: 7. CDR1 is SGHKS and CDR2 is YYEKEE in the germline V gene (reference sequence). The CDR3 has 15 amino acids. CDR3 amino acids: CASSSPGTVNEKLFF. CDR3 sequence (DNA): TGTGCCAGCAGCTCACCCGGGACAGTAAATGAAAAACTGTTTTTT.

This chain links TRBV30 with TRBJ2-1, with 8 positions matching TRBD1. Unmatched junction bases numbered 5, after V lost 1 base and J lost 9 bases. CDR1 is GTSNPN, CDR2 SVGIG, per germline (reference sequence). There are 13 residues in the CDR3. This CDR3 reads CAWSGGTGGEQFF. As DNA, the CDR3 is TGTGCCTGGAGTGGTGGGACAGGTGGTGAGCAGTTCTTC.

As DNA, the CDR3 is TGTGCCAGCAGCGGTGGACAGGGTGTGAGGACGAACTATGGCTACACCTTC. Its translation: CASSGGQGVRTNYGYTF. The chain recombines TRBV3-1 (or the pseudogene TRBV3-2) with TRBJ1-2; TRBD1 aligns across 8 bases. V lost 5 bases and J lost 2; bases outside the gene matches: 13. Germline lookup yields CDR1 LGHDT and CDR2 YNNKEL (reference sequence). The CDR3 has 17 residues.

J is TRBJ2-5 and V is TRBV29-1; the match to TRBD2 covers 14 bases. The CDR3 covers 14 residues. Germline CDR1 reads SQVTM; CDR2 reads ANQGSEA. Losses at the gene ends were 7 bases for V and 5 bases for J; bases not matched to a gene: 6. CDR3 sequence reads: CSGGLAGGLETQYF. The CDR3 nucleotides are TGCAGCGGTGGACTAGCGGGGGGCCTGGAGACCCAGTACTTC.

The chain has TRBV2 and TRBJ1-6, with 7 nucleotides matching TRBD1. The J segment lost 5 bases and the V segment lost 5 bases, leaving 3 bases of the junction unmatched. Germline V CDR1 and CDR2: SNHLY, FYNNEI. The CDR3 runs 14 residues. The CDR3 sequence is CASSFGTDNSPLHF. In DNA form, the CDR3 reads TGTGCCAGCAGTTTCGGGACAGATAATTCACCCCTCCACTTT.

The chain is built from TRBV5-6 and TRBJ2-5; TRBD1 might be the D (5 bases). The CDR3 consists of 16 residues. Per germline, CDR1 SGHDT and CDR2 YYEEEE. V shed 1 base and J shed 1 base, with 14 bases lying between them. CDR3 sequence (DNA): TGTGCCAGCAGCTTGAAGGGGCCGGCGATCCAAGAGACCCAGTACTTC. Translated, it gives CASSLKGPAIQETQYF.

The rearrangement uses TRBV18 and TRBJ1-4; weak D call: TRBD1 (6 bases). The germline CDR1 and CDR2 sequences are KGHSH and LQKENI. CDR3 length: 15 amino acids. The V end lost 4 bases, the J end lost 3 bases, and 12 bases lay between the germline ends. The CDR3 region has the DNA TGTGCCAGCTCACTCCGGGACACCCCTAATGAAAAACTGTTTTTT. Its protein product is CASSLRDTPNEKLFF.

The table lists this clone with many counts. This rearrangement joins TRBV5-1 to TRBJ2-7; 8 bases agree with TRBD1. Germline-derived CDR1 and CDR2 are SGHRS and YFSETQ. The CDR3 runs 14 residues. V lost 4 bases and J lost 5; bases outside the gene matches: 8. The DNA for the CDR3 is TGCGCCAGCAGCCATGGACAGGGCATGAACGAGCAGTACTTC. Translated: CASSHGQGMNEQYF.

The table lists this clone with a count of one. The chain has TRBV9 and TRBJ2-2, with 8 positions matching TRBD2. Trimming removed 2 bases from V and 6 bases from J; junction bases left unmatched: 9. CDR3 length: 16 residues. Germline V gene sequence: CDR1 SGDLS, CDR2 YYNGEE. DNA of the CDR3: TGTGCCAGCAGCGTTGGGCCGGGGGGGCCAGCCGGGGAGCTGTTTTTT. Translating gives CASSVGPGGPAGELFF. Drawing the rest from reference TRBV9 and TRBJ2-2, the complete variable domain is DSGVTQTPKHLITATGQRVTLRCSPRSGDLSVYWYQQSLDQGLQFLIQYYNGEERAKGNILERFSAQQFPDLHSELNLSSLELGDSALYFCASSVGPGGPAGELFFGEGSRLTVL.

The V and J genes are TRBV11-2 and TRBJ2-2; the match to TRBD2 covers 9 bases. The CDR3 loop spans 17 amino acids. V dropped 3 bases and J dropped 5; count of bases not matched to a gene: 10. The germline V gene encodes CDR1 SGHAT and CDR2 FQNNGV. The CDR3 spells CASSLNSGGTTTGELFF. The CDR3 DNA is TGTGCCAGCAGCTTGAATAGCGGGGGTACGACTACCGGGGAGCTGTTTTTT. The variable domain in full, completed from reference TRBV11-2 and TRBJ2-2, reads EAGVAQSPRYKIIEKRQSVAFWCNPISGHATLYWYQQILGQGPKLLIQFQNNGVVDDSQLPKDRFSAERLKGVDSTLKIQPAKLEDSAVYLCASSLNSGGTTTGELFFGEGSRLTVL.

The chain uses TRBV24-1 and TRBJ1-5; tentative D call: TRBD1 (5 bases). CDR1 is KGHDR, CDR2 SFDVKD, per germline. CDR3 length: 14 residues. Trimming cost V 7 bases and J 5 bases, with 14 bases left between them. The CDR3 region is CATSPGIPHQPQHF. CDR3 DNA: TGTGCCACCAGCCCAGGGATTCCCCATCAGCCCCAGCATTTT.

The chain combines TRBV2 with TRBJ1-1, with a possible D match to TRBD1 (6 bases). The CDR3 is made up of 13 amino acids. Germline-derived CDR1 and CDR2 are SNHLY and FYNNEI. The germline V and J ends were trimmed by 7 bases and 4 bases, with 13 bases remaining between them. Written as DNA, the CDR3 is TGTGCCAGCACCGATGGGGGCGCCACTGAAGCTTTCTTT. Protein sequence: CASTDGGATEAFF.